One and the same sample provided the 30 T cell receptor beta chains below, sequenced in a study of T cell responses to AZD1222 COVID-19 vaccine. Measured with immunoSEQ multiplex PCR; TCRdb has only the in-frame clones, and not every one. The repertoire holds some 150,000 clones, about 93% seen once, with about 8.6% in the top ten. The sequencing used peripheral blood, collected on day 0 of AZD1222 vaccination. These receptors all stem from an adult in good health.

This clone occurred once. V gene TRBV7-9 combines with J gene TRBJ1-5; a weak D match, TRBD1 (5 bases). Looked up from germline, CDR1 is SEHNR and CDR2 is FQNEAQ (reference sequence). Trimming removed 0 bases at V and 3 bases at J, with 15 bases between. This CDR3 region has 17 residues. CDR3 sequence: CASSLALLGVNNQPQHF. CDR3 DNA sequence: TGTGCCAGCAGCTTAGCGCTTCTAGGGGTGAACAATCAGCCCCAGCATTTT.

The chain couples TRBV18 to TRBJ1-1, with 7 bases lining up with TRBD1. V lost 3 bases, J lost 0 bases, and 13 bases stayed unmatched. Germline loops: CDR1 KGHSH, CDR2 LQKENI. The CDR3 covers 18 residues. The CDR3, as DNA: TGTGCCAGCTCACCGCAGGAGGGGGCGTCAGGGGTGAACACTGAAGCTTTCTTT. The encoded protein is CASSPQEGASGVNTEAFF.

The CDR3 is CASSSARQEFYNSPLHF. DNA of the CDR3: TGTGCCAGCAGTTCCGCCCGACAGGAGTTCTATAATTCACCCCTCCACTTT. The chain couples TRBV6-2 or TRBV6-3 to TRBJ1-6; maybe TRBD1 (6 bases). Germline CDR1 MNHEY, CDR2 SVGEGT. This CDR3 comprises 17 residues. The V and J ends lost 4 bases and 3 bases respectively, with 16 bases between them.

J is TRBJ1-4 and V is TRBV4-1; D may be TRBD1 (5 bases). Germline CDR1 MGHRA, CDR2 YSYEKL. CDR3 length: 16 residues. The V gene lost 1 base and the J gene lost 8 bases, with 17 bases spanning the gap. CDR3 in amino acids: CASSQVSRQGDEKLFF. CDR3 DNA sequence: TGCGCCAGCAGCCAAGTGTCCAGGCAGGGTGACGAAAAACTGTTTTTT.

This sequence joins TRBV24-1 and TRBJ2-1; D is undetermined. The V end lost 2 bases, the J end lost 9 bases, and 7 bases lay between the germline ends. Germline-derived CDR1 and CDR2 are KGHDR and SFDVKD. CDR3 length: 12 amino acids. The CDR3 DNA reads as TGTGCCACCAGTGATTCGCCGGGTGAGCAGTTCTTC. It encodes CATSDSPGEQFF.

The chain links TRBV6-1 to TRBJ1-2; D unclear. CDR1 and CDR2 from the germline V gene are MNHNS and SASEGT. The CDR3 has 15 amino acids. V gave up 1 base and J gave up 7 bases, with 16 bases separating them. The DNA for the CDR3 is TGTGCCAGCAGTGAAGTTTGGGCACGATTCTCTGGCTACACCTTC. Translated: CASSEVWARFSGYTF.

This chain joins TRBV15 and TRBJ1-1; D is uncertain. This CDR3 spans 15 amino acids. The ends were cut back, 5 bases at V and 0 bases at J, with 13 bases in the middle. CDR1 LNHNV and CDR2 YYDKDF come from the germline V gene (reference sequence). In DNA, the CDR3 is TGTGCCACCAGCCCCCGGAATACACTGAACACTGAAGCTTTCTTT. Translation gives CATSPRNTLNTEAFF. Variable domain in full (rest from reference TRBV15 and TRBJ1-1): DAMVIQNPRYQVTQFGKPVTLSCSQTLNHNVMYWYQQKSSQAPKLLFHYYDKDFNNEADTPDNFQSRRPNTSFCFLDIRSPGLGDTAMYLCATSPRNTLNTEAFFGQGTRLTVV.

This chain joins TRBV28 and TRBJ1-4, with 7 bases matching TRBD1. V was pared by 4 bases and J by 8 bases, with 10 bases of the junction left unmatched. In germline, CDR1 is MDHEN, CDR2 SYDVKM. The CDR3 spans 15 residues. The CDR3 sequence: CASSSQTGLAEKLFF. The CDR3 nucleotides are TGTGCCAGCAGTTCTCAGACAGGGTTAGCCGAAAAACTGTTTTTT.

This clone showed up just a few times. The genes are TRBV6-6 and TRBJ1-5, with D maybe TRBD1 (5 bases). Trimming cost V 4 bases and J 6 bases, with 16 bases left between them. Germline CDR1 MNHNY, CDR2 SVGAGI (reference sequence). The length of the CDR3 is 15 residues. Here the CDR3 DNA reads TGTGCCAGCAGTTTCGAGGCCCCGGGGGGTCAGCCCCAGCATTTT. This encodes CASSFEAPGGQPQHF.

This chain joins TRBV5-1 and TRBJ1-2; possibly TRBD1 for D (6 bases). Germline V gene data show CDR1 as SGHRS and CDR2 as YFSETQ. The CDR3 totals 16 residues. Trimming left V 0 bases short and J 4 bases short, with 16 bases between. CDR3: CASSLGIGTGFYGYTF. The CDR3 DNA reads as TGCGCCAGCAGCTTGGGGATCGGTACAGGGTTCTATGGCTACACCTTC.

This clone was seen ten or more times. This rearrangement joins TRBV5-1 to TRBJ2-2; 12 bases align to TRBD1. Germline CDR1 reads SGHRS; CDR2 reads YFSETQ. The CDR3 length is 15 residues. The ends lost 4 bases at V and 9 bases at J; junction bases unmatched: 7. CDR3 loop: CASSPGGTGGRELFF. The CDR3 DNA is TGCGCCAGCAGCCCCGGAGGGACAGGGGGCAGGGAGCTGTTTTTT.

This chain joins TRBV19 and TRBJ2-7, with 7 bases matching TRBD1. Germline lookup yields CDR1 LNHDA and CDR2 SQIVND (reference sequence). The ends lost 0 bases at V and 3 bases at J; junction bases unmatched: 5. The CDR3 is made up of 15 amino acids. Here the CDR3 DNA reads TGTGCCAGTAGTATAGATCGGGACAGAGTCTACGAGCAGTACTTC. Translating it yields CASSIDRDRVYEQYF. Combining the CDR3 with reference TRBV19 and TRBJ2-7 gives the whole variable domain DGGITQSPKYLFRKEGQNVTLSCEQNLNHDAMYWYRQDPGQGLRLIYYSQIVNDFQKGDIAEGYSVSREKKESFPLTVTSAQKNPTAFYLCASSIDRDRVYEQYFGPGTRLTVT.

This clone was observed once. The chain employs TRBV27 and TRBJ1-1, with D tentatively TRBD1 (5 bases). The CDR3 has 13 residues. Germline CDR1 and CDR2: MNHEY and SMNVEV (reference sequence). The germline V and J ends were trimmed by 4 bases and 5 bases, with 11 bases remaining between them. This CDR3 reads CASSWPGRTEAFF. The CDR3 nucleotides read TGTGCCAGCAGTTGGCCAGGGCGGACTGAAGCTTTCTTT.

V usage is TRBV6-1 and J usage is TRBJ2-5, with 7 nucleotides matching TRBD2. The CDR3 extends over 14 amino acids. Trimming removed 7 bases from V and 1 base from J; junction bases left unmatched: 6. Germline CDR1 MNHNS, CDR2 SASEGT. CDR3 coding DNA: TGTGCCAGCACCGTACTAGCGTTCCAAGAGACCCAGTACTTC. Amino acids: CASTVLAFQETQYF.

The chain carries TRBV9 and TRBJ2-3, with a weak D call TRBD2 (6 bases). The CDR3 has 17 amino acids. V was cut by 0 bases and J by 5 bases, with 19 bases left in between. Germline CDR1 reads SGDLS; CDR2 reads YYNGEE. CDR3 DNA: TGTGCCAGCAGCGTAGGTGTGACTAGAGTCGCCAAAGATACGCAGTATTTT. Translated, it gives CASSVGVTRVAKDTQYF. Full variable domain (remainder filled in from reference TRBV9 and TRBJ2-3): DSGVTQTPKHLITATGQRVTLRCSPRSGDLSVYWYQQSLDQGLQFLIQYYNGEERAKGNILERFSAQQFPDLHSELNLSSLELGDSALYFCASSVGVTRVAKDTQYFGPGTRLTVL.

This clone was picked up a small number of times. V gene TRBV12-3 or TRBV12-4 combines with J gene TRBJ1-6; D is unclear. The CDR3 extends over 13 amino acids. V was cut by 2 bases and J by 5 bases, with 4 bases left in between. Written as DNA, the CDR3 is TGTGCCAGCAGTTTAAAGCATAATTCACCCCTCCACTTT. This gives the protein CASSLKHNSPLHF.

This chain links TRBV9 with TRBJ2-2; D is perhaps TRBD2 (5 bases). From germline, CDR1 is SGDLS and CDR2 YYNGEE. The CDR3 runs to 15 residues. Trimming took off 2 bases at V and 6 bases at J, with 14 bases between the two ends. CDR3 sequence: CASSVGSWGAGELFF. CDR3 coding DNA: TGTGCCAGCAGCGTCGGATCATGGGGAGCCGGGGAGCTGTTTTTT.

The chain employs TRBV5-4 and TRBJ2-7; the match to TRBD2 covers 11 bases. Trimming at V came to 0 bases and at J to 3 bases, leaving 2 bases not matched to a gene. Germline CDR1 reads SGHNT; CDR2 reads YYREEE (reference sequence). The CDR3 sequence is 15 residues long. The CDR3 bases are TGTGCCAGCAGCTTGGTAGCGGGGGGGCTCTACGAGCAGTACTTC. Protein sequence: CASSLVAGGLYEQYF. The entire variable domain, with the rest obtained from reference TRBV5-4 and TRBJ2-7, is as follows: ETGVTQSPTHLIKTRGQQVTLRCSSQSGHNTVSWYQQALGQGPQFIFQYYREEENGRGNFPPRFSGLQFPNYSSELNVNALELDDSALYLCASSLVAGGLYEQYFGPGTRLTVT.

The gene calls are TRBV14 and TRBJ1-1; D is possibly TRBD1 (6 bases). CDR1 is SGHDN, CDR2 FVKESK, per germline. V was shortened by 1 base and J by 4 bases, with 13 bases between the two germline ends. This CDR3 has 15 residues. The CDR3, as DNA: TGTGCCAGCAGCCAAGGGTTTACAGGGTTCACTGAAGCTTTCTTT. It is translated as CASSQGFTGFTEAFF.

The V gene is TRBV9, the J gene TRBJ2-3, with TRBD2 matching 10 bases. After removal of 3 bases from V and 2 bases from J, the junction contained 12 bases not matched to a gene. This CDR3 is 18 amino acids long. Germline V gene lookup returns CDR1 SGDLS and CDR2 YYNGEE. The CDR3 region is CASSARYTSGAPTDTQYF. The CDR3 DNA reads as TGTGCCAGCAGCGCTAGGTATACTAGCGGGGCCCCCACAGATACGCAGTATTTT.

The chain employs TRBV28 and TRBJ1-2, with D possibly TRBD1 on 6 matching bases. The ends were cut back, 3 bases at V and 5 bases at J, with 22 bases in the middle. This CDR3 has 17 residues. Germline values: CDR1 MDHEN, CDR2 SYDVKM. The CDR3 sequence is CASSFPGHREGLYGYTF. The CDR3 region has the DNA TGTGCCAGCAGTTTTCCGGGTCACAGGGAAGGACTTTATGGCTACACCTTC.

V gene TRBV4-1 combines with J gene TRBJ2-6; D gene unclear. Germline assignment: CDR1 MGHRA and CDR2 YSYEKL. The CDR3 covers 17 residues. Between the trimmed V and J ends, which lost 1 base and 2 bases, there was a span of 12 bases. The CDR3 nucleotides are TGCGCCAGCAGCCAAGTGGGGTATACGACTGGGGCCAACGTCCTGACTTTC. This translates into CASSQVGYTTGANVLTF.

The CDR3 reads CAISESTWTSGGKTQYF. The CDR3 DNA is TGTGCCATCAGTGAGTCGACGTGGACTAGCGGGGGCAAAACGCAGTATTTT. V gene TRBV10-3 combines with J gene TRBJ2-3; 13 bases map to TRBD2. The CDR3 covers 17 residues. Per germline, CDR1 ENHRY and CDR2 SYGVKD. The J segment lost 9 bases and the V segment lost 0 bases, leaving 9 bases of the junction unmatched.

J is TRBJ2-3 and V is TRBV11-1; D is unclear. CDR1 is SGHAT, CDR2 FQDESV, per germline (reference sequence). The CDR3 consists of 11 residues. Trimming took off 6 bases at V and 6 bases at J, with 7 bases between the two ends. The CDR3 DNA reads TGTGCCAGCAGTTCCGCGGATACGCAGTATTTT. It codes for CASSSADTQYF.

V gene TRBV28 combines with J gene TRBJ1-4; weak D call: TRBD1 (6 bases). Germline V gives CDR1 MDHEN, CDR2 SYDVKM. There are 14 residues in the CDR3. The V end lost 3 bases, the J end lost 5 bases, and 10 bases lay between the germline ends. As DNA, the CDR3 is TGTGCCAGCAGTTTGTTACAGGGAAATGAAAAACTGTTTTTT. Translated: CASSLLQGNEKLFF.

The CDR3 spells CASSYSYPLAGELFF. The DNA of the CDR3 is TGTGCCAGCAGTTACTCCTATCCGTTGGCCGGGGAGCTGTTTTTT. The rearrangement joins TRBV6-5 to TRBJ2-2; D gene uncertain. Germline values: CDR1 MNHEY, CDR2 SVGAGI. Trimming cost V 0 bases and J 6 bases, with 11 bases left between them. The CDR3 is 15 amino acids.

The V gene is TRBV19, the J gene TRBJ1-1, with D maybe TRBD1 (5 bases). CDR1 LNHDA and CDR2 SQIVND come from the germline V gene (reference sequence). This CDR3 region has 14 residues. Trimming stripped 8 bases from V and 1 base from J, with 14 bases between. As DNA, the CDR3 is TGTGCCAGTCGGGTGGAGGGGCGGAACACTGAAGCTTTCTTT. The encoded protein is CASRVEGRNTEAFF.

This clone was detected only once. The rearrangement joins TRBV6-5 to TRBJ2-1; no clear D gene. Per germline, CDR1 MNHEY and CDR2 SVGAGI. Trimming shortened V by 2 bases and J by 0 bases, and 8 bases separated the two germline ends. The CDR3 is 15 amino acids. DNA for the CDR3: TGTGCCAGCAGTTACACGAGAAGCTCCTACAATGAGCAGTTCTTC. It specifies CASSYTRSSYNEQFF.

The chain is built from TRBV4-3 and TRBJ1-3; no definite D call. This CDR3 comprises 17 residues. Germline values: CDR1 LGHNA, CDR2 YSLEER. The ends were cut back, 3 bases at V and 0 bases at J, with 15 bases in the middle. The CDR3 bases are TGCGCCAGCAGCCAGGAAATAGGGCGGAACTCTGGAAACACCATATATTTT. It codes for CASSQEIGRNSGNTIYF.

This sequence joins TRBV27 and TRBJ1-5, with D perhaps matching TRBD1 (6 bases). CDR3 length: 14 residues. Germline V gives CDR1 MNHEY, CDR2 SMNVEV (reference sequence). Trimming took 3 bases from V and 7 from J, leaving 13 bases between them. CDR3 DNA sequence: TGTGCCAGCAGTTTTTCGGGGGCCGGACAGCCCCAGCATTTT. Its translation: CASSFSGAGQPQHF.